This paragraph covers one T cell receptor (beta chain) sequence. This entry is derived from a study of blood T cell repertoires in COVID-19. Germline V gene lookup returns CDR1 MDHEN and CDR2 SYDVKM. With 1 base clipped from V and 3 bases from J, the junction kept 8 bases outside the gene matches. The length of the CDR3 is 16 residues. Using immunoSEQ multiplex PCR, the repertoire was profiled, and TCRdb retains in-frame clones only, with some absent. The repertoire includes fewer than 400,000 clones, roughly 89% of them detected once, and 8% to 9% sits in the top ten. V usage is TRBV28 and J usage is TRBJ2-7; 8 nucleotides agree with TRBD1. Sequencing was done on a sample of PBMCs or T cells enriched from blood (not recorded which). The sequence derives from a woman aged 18-35 years who had recovered from COVID-19. CDR3 in DNA: TGTGCCAGCAGTTTATTAACAGGGGGGTCCTTCTACGAGCAGTACTTC. Its translation is CASSLLTGGSFYEQYF. Drawing the rest from reference TRBV28 and TRBJ2-7, the complete variable domain is DVKVTQSSRYLVKRTGEKVFLECVQDMDHENMFWYRQDPGLGLRLIYFSYDVKMKEKGDIPEGYSVSREKKERFSLILESASTNQTSMYLCASSLLTGGSFYEQYFGPGTRLTVT.